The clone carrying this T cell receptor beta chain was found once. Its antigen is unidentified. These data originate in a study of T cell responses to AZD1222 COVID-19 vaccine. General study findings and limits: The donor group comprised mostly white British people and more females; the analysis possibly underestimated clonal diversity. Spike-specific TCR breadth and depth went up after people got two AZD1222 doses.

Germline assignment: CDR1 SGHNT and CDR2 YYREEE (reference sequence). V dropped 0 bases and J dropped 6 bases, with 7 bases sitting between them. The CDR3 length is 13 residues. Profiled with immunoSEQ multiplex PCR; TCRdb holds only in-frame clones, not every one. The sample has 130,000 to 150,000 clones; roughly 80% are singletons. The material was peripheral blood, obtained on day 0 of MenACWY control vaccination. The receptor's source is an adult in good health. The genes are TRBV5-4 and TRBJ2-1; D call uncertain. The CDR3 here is CASSLAGGNEQFF. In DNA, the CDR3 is TGTGCCAGCAGCTTGGCAGGTGGCAATGAGCAGTTCTTC.